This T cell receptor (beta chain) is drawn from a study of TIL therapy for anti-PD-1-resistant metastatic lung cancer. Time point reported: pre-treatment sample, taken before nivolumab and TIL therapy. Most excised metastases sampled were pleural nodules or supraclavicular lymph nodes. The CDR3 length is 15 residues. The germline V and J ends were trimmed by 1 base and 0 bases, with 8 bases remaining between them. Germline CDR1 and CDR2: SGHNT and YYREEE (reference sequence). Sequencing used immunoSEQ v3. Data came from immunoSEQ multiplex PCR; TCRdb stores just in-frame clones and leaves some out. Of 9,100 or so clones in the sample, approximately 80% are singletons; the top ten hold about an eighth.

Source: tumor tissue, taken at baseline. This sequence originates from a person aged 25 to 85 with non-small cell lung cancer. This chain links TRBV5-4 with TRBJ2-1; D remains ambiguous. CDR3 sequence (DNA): TGTGCCAGCAGCTTGAGGCAGAGCTCCTACAATGAGCAGTTCTTC. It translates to CASSLRQSSYNEQFF.